This T cell receptor beta chain was found in a study of shared clonotypes between healthy human individuals (dated by TCRdb to about 2020). General notes on the study: A few men and a couple of women, aged 18 to 49 years, made up the cohort. To increase sequencing depth and limit assay-specific biases, different laboratories used diverse techniques to prepare libraries and sequence TCR repertoires. For each donor, CD4 naive and CD4 memory were each run on three plates, CD8 naive on two plates, and CD8 memory on one plate. Leukapheresis yielded between about 0.94 and 8.9 billion PBMCs per donor. To estimate repertoire size and how much clonotype sharing occurs between individuals, the study deeply sequenced the blood TCR repertoires of roughly 5 healthy adults.

Using the deep immunoSEQ assay, multiplex PCR amplified TCR CDR3 regions from genomic DNA. Extracted genomic DNA from each cell subset was distributed evenly across all wells of several immunoSEQ 96-well plates, and each plate was treated as a replicate. For sorted subsets, each replicate PCR was loaded with about 200 ng genomic DNA, equivalent to some 31,000 T cell genomes. The purified libraries were quantified using a Qubit 3.0 fluorometer, sized with a Bioanalyzer 2100, and then quantified again using the KAPA Library Quantification kit. Every immunoSEQ 96-well plate was sequenced on a dedicated single-read 150-cycle Illumina NextSeq 550 flow cell. On the study's bioinformatics: Because the immunoSEQ output included only junctional sequences and no quality scores, the filtering could not be the same as the filtering used for full-length reads. Sequences were annotated with PyIR, a Python wrapper for IgBLAST v1.9, using IMGT germline references to assign V/J genes and CDR3. Reads were removed for weak V/J assignments (E-value above 1e-6), missing CDR3, stop codons, out-of-frame junctions, or ambiguous translated residues. V3J clonotypes were defined by identical inferred V gene, J gene, and CDR3 amino acid sequence. Percentage overlap between repertoires was computed as shared unique clonotypes divided by the size of the smaller repertoire. Repertoire richness was assessed with RTK rarefaction, the Chao1 estimator, and Recon v2.1 estimates of unobserved clonotypes. OLGA was used to compute generation probabilities for all TCRbeta clonotypes that the gDNA method yielded from a handful of donors. In TCRdb, the immuneACCESS table is reduced to in-frame sequences with V and J assigned. These tables do not hold every clone; where another copy was compared, an unresolved V gene accounts for under half, and the others remain unexplained. V and J calls and clone size come straight from that table; D and trimming were deduced from the DNA. The sample includes some 2,000,000 clones, with approximately 94% observed a single time. The top ten constitute around 0.13% of the sample.

CDR1 and CDR2, looked up from the germline V gene (reference sequence), are LNHNV and YYDKDF. CDR3 length: 15 amino acids, cysteine to phenylalanine. The DNA shown is the 45-base CDR3, in frame from base 1. V was cut back by 0 bases and J by 5 bases, leaving a gap of 13 bases between them. Overall study results and their limits: The genetic and exposure-history diversity represented was limited by the small number of donors. Based on pairwise subsampling, the degree of clonotype sharing among donors was expected to be affected by sequencing depth. Naive subsets generally had larger estimated clonotype richness than memory subsets. Compared with non-shared clonotypes, clonotypes shared by all four sorted-subset donors had higher generation probabilities. Only blood was sampled, and tissue TCR repertoires likely differ from those in blood. Incomplete sequencing was indicated by rarefaction of sorted-subset datasets, despite the large sequencing depth. Roughly 5% of naive CD4, roughly 3.6% of naive CD8, approximately 2% of memory CD4, and roughly 0.4% of memory CD8 clonotypes were shared across a few donors.

In the case of this clone: The antigen it binds to is not known. Per-base qualities were not stored, and no clone one base away is much larger.

The donors were healthy, HIV-negative adults with no recently reported acute infections or vaccinations. Only Caucasian adults living in Nashville, Tennessee, USA were represented among the donors. CD4+ T cells were enriched by magnetic negative selection; naive cells were then positively selected on CD45RA, and the negative fraction formed the memory subset. Blood was obtained by leukapheresis, after which PBMCs were separated by Ficoll-Histopaque density gradient centrifugation and cryopreserved in liquid nitrogen vapor phase. Analytical flow cytometry was used to check the purity and quantity of every magnetically sorted T cell population. From each sorted fraction, genomic DNA was isolated and quantified by UV absorbance on a Nanodrop 2000c.

This TCR derives from a man younger than 35 in good health. The V gene is TRBV15 and the J gene is TRBJ2-5, with TRBD1 tentatively as D gene (6 bases match). The sequencing sample was made of naive CD4+ T cells sorted from blood. Sample cell subset or site, as interpreted from the label and publication: CD45RA+ positively selected. The CDR3 protein sequence reads: CATSRDSGARETQYF. The DNA is TGTGCCACCAGCAGAGATTCAGGGGCTAGGGAGACCCAGTACTTC.